The T cell receptor beta chain described here comes from a study of OX40 agonist ivuxolimab in advanced cancers. General notes on the study: Ivuxolimab was an agonistic, fully human IgG2 monoclonal antibody directed against OX40 (CD134), a costimulatory receptor. Three dose-escalation patients achieved partial responses, one with hepatocellular carcinoma and two with cutaneous melanoma. The paper reports the monotherapy dose-escalation portion (N = 52 patients) of the phase I ivuxolimab trial. Intravenous ivuxolimab was administered to patients every 2 weeks at six dose levels: 0.01, 0.1, 0.3, 1.5, 3 and 10 mg/kg. The dose-escalation cohort was around 83% male with a mean age of about 65 years, ranging from about 20 to 80. Peripheral TCRbeta sequencing aimed to test whether ivuxolimab altered TCR sequence diversity and caused clonal T-cell expansion. Prior anti-PD-1, anti-PD-L1 or anti-CTLA-4 therapy was permitted, and checkpoint inhibitors had been received by under 50% of dose-escalation patients. Among the approximately 50 dose-escalation patients, around 19 had hepatocellular carcinoma, 15 melanoma, 9 renal cell carcinoma and 9 head and neck cancer.

Paper-wide results and their limitations: The antigen specificity of the peripheral T cells that underwent clonal expansion was not determined. After ivuxolimab, CD8+ T cells had more expanded clones than CD4+ T cells on average. Clonal expansion of both CD4+ and CD8+ blood T cells was observed from baseline to week 6 at doses 0.1 to 3.0 mg/kg. In the 0.1-3.0 mg/kg groups, partial responders were among the patients with the lowest normalized peripheral clonal expansion, particularly in CD8+ T cells. Low levels of normalized T-cell clonal expansion were also shown by some nonresponding patients.

The CDR3 runs 14 residues from the cysteine to the phenylalanine. The CDR3 DNA has 42 bases and is translated from base 1. Trimming accounts for 4 bases at V and 10 bases at J, while the number of junction bases matched to no gene is 9. As encoded in the germline V gene (reference sequence), CDR1 is PRHDT while CDR2 is FYEKMQ. As to this clone: What antigen it recognizes has not been identified. No clone much larger than this one lies a single base away; base qualities are absent.

For sequencing of the TCRbeta CDR3 region, genomic DNA was extracted from the sorted cells. The immunoSEQ Assay was used to sequence the TCRbeta CDR3 regions. Imported from immuneACCESS, the table was reduced by TCRdb to in-frame sequences with V and J called. These copies leave out some clones; in studies compared against another copy, an unresolved V gene accounts for under half, and the cause of the remainder is not known. Present in this sample are under 100,000 clones, approximately 90% of which were seen just once. 9.5% to 12% of the sample is taken by the ten largest. Patients with a history of autoimmune disease or receiving systemic immunosuppression were excluded from the trial. In every dose cohort, peripheral blood was drawn for TCR sequencing at baseline, cycle 4 day 1, and cycle 7 day 1. The samples were drawn from a first-in-human, open-label, multicenter phase I dose-escalation trial of ivuxolimab. Adults with locally advanced or metastatic melanoma, renal cell carcinoma, hepatocellular carcinoma or head and neck squamous cell carcinoma were enrolled in the trial. Before TCR sequencing, CD4+ and CD8+ T cells were separately sorted from peripheral blood.

This material consisted of CD4+ or CD8+ T cells sorted from blood, taken in a trial of the OX40 agonist ivuxolimab. The sequence links TRBV13 to TRBJ1-5; 8 nucleotides in the junction match TRBD1. The receptor's source is an adult with an advanced solid tumor such as melanoma, head and neck, liver or kidney cancer. In nucleotides, the sequence is TGTGCCAGCAGCTCTGACAGGGGCCATGGCCCCCAGCATTTT. Translated, this gives CASSSDRGHGPQHF.